This T cell receptor beta chain was identified in a study of T cells in localized non-small cell lung cancer. Here immunoSEQ multiplex PCR was the method, and the copy in TCRdb shows in-frame clones only, minus some. This sample has approximately 30,000 clones, with 70% to 90% found just once. The V end lost 3 bases, the J end lost 0 bases, and 15 bases lay between the germline ends. The CDR3 loop spans 16 amino acids. CDR1 is SQVTM and CDR2 is ANQGSEA in the germline V gene. This chain links TRBV29-1 with TRBJ2-1; D may be TRBD1 (5 bases). The receptor was isolated from a woman aged 40 to 75 with stage III lung adenocarcinoma. Sequencing used peripheral blood mononuclear cells, obtained before any cancer treatment. DNA of the CDR3: TGCAGCGTTGAGGGCGGCAGGGCCCTCTCCTACAATGAGCAGTTCTTC. Translated, it gives CSVEGGRALSYNEQFF.